The 20 T cell receptor beta chains given below trace back to one sample, sequenced in a study of blood T cells in healthy people across ages. Combining a sample-barcoded 5' primer with a J-beta primer mix, a second PCR ran for about 7 to 12 cycles. TCRdb re-derived calls from the 5' RACE reads in MiXCR, one entry per CDR3 protein. The sample lists about 1.4 million distinct CDR3 sequences; approximately 60% were seen once. The sample was blood. The receptors shown here come from a man between 18 and 35 years old in good health.

The V call is TRBV20-1, the J call TRBJ2-1, with D uncertain. This CDR3 is 17 amino acids long. The germline CDR1 and CDR2 sequences are DFQATT and SNEGSKA (reference sequence). V dropped 5 bases and J dropped 0 bases, with 20 bases sitting between them. The CDR3 sequence: CSAHLRLTSSSYNEQFF. The DNA of the CDR3 is TGCAGTGCTCATCTCAGACTGACCTCGAGCTCCTACAATGAGCAGTTCTTC.

About this clonotype: The junction does not match germline at one end; this may be a read error. V gene TRBV12-3 or TRBV12-4 combines with J gene TRBJ2-1; possibly TRBD1 or TRBD2 for D (5 bases each). The CDR3 length is 14 residues. The CDR3 nucleotides read TGTGCCAGCAGTTCTGGGACCCCCTACAATGCGCAGTTCTTC. As protein: CASSSGTPYNAQFF.

This clonotype was found a few times. The rearrangement uses TRBV6-1 and TRBJ2-7; TRBD1 matches at 10 bases. CDR3 length equals 13 residues. V trimming: 6 bases; J trimming: 5 bases; junction bases outside the gene matches: 4. In germline, CDR1 is MNHNS, CDR2 SASEGT. CDR3 region: CASSVDRGDEQYF. CDR3 DNA sequence: TGTGCCAGCAGCGTGGACAGGGGGGACGAGCAGTACTTC.

This chain joins TRBV5-1 and TRBJ2-7; D is possibly TRBD1 (5 bases). CDR1 is SGHRS and CDR2 is YFSETQ in the germline V gene. CDR3 size: 14 residues. Trimming stripped 2 bases from V and 2 bases from J, with 11 bases between. This CDR3 reads CASSFRGAPYEQYF. Written as DNA, the CDR3 is TGCGCCAGCAGCTTTAGGGGCGCCCCCTACGAGCAGTACTTC.

The chain is built from TRBV28 and TRBJ2-7; maybe TRBD1 (6 bases). The CDR3 has 16 residues. The germline CDR1 and CDR2 sequences are MDHEN and SYDVKM. Trimming shortened V by 4 bases and J by 4 bases, and 20 bases separated the two germline ends. This CDR3 is CASSSPARTAYYEQYF. CDR3 DNA sequence: TGTGCCAGCAGTTCCCCCGCCCGGACAGCTTATTACGAGCAGTACTTC. The full variable domain, with the rest looked up from reference TRBV28 and TRBJ2-7, is DVKVTQSSRYLVKRTGEKVFLECVQDMDHENMFWYRQDPGLGLRLIYFSYDVKMKEKGDIPEGYSVSREKKERFSLILESASTNQTSMYLCASSSPARTAYYEQYFGPGTRLTVT.

This rearrangement joins TRBV28 to TRBJ2-5; unclear D gene. The DNA end lines up better with TRBJ2-7; the J call may be wrong. Germline loops: CDR1 MDHEN, CDR2 SYDVKM. The CDR3 is 13 residues long. The CDR3 region has the DNA TGTGCCAGCAGTGTCCAGGCTTGGTACGAGCAGTACTTC. Amino acids: CASSVQAWYEQYF.

The chain uses TRBV19 and TRBJ2-3, with 7 positions matching TRBD2. V gave up 3 bases and J gave up 2 bases; unmatched junction bases: 11. Germline assignment: CDR1 LNHDA and CDR2 SQIVND (reference sequence). This CDR3 region has 17 residues. In nucleotides, the CDR3 is TGTGCCAGTAGTATCCTTCCCCTAGCGGTTTCCACAGATACGCAGTATTTT. Amino acid sequence: CASSILPLAVSTDTQYF.

The chain links TRBV4-1 to TRBJ2-7; 7 bases are a match to TRBD2. The CDR3 covers 16 residues. Germline lookup yields CDR1 MGHRA and CDR2 YSYEKL. Trimming removed 4 bases from V and 2 bases from J; junction bases left unmatched: 11. The CDR3 bases are TGCGCCAGCAGCCCACACGGGGCAGGGACTACCTACGAGCAGTACTTC. Protein product: CASSPHGAGTTYEQYF.

The chain employs TRBV19 and TRBJ2-1; TRBD2 agrees at 10 bases. V was clipped by 11 bases and J by 9 bases; unmatched bases: 16. There are 15 residues in the CDR3. Germline CDR1 reads LNHDA; CDR2 reads SQIVND (reference sequence). The CDR3 protein is CAVKRTSGSQGEQFF. The CDR3 region has the DNA TGTGCCGTAAAGAGGACTAGCGGAAGCCAAGGTGAGCAGTTCTTC.

The V call is TRBV4-1, the J call TRBJ1-5; tentative D call: TRBD1 (5 bases). From germline, CDR1 is MGHRA and CDR2 YSYEKL. This CDR3 is built from 16 residues. Trimming cost V 1 base and J 3 bases, with 13 bases left between them. The CDR3 DNA follows: TGCGCCAGCAGCCAAGTCACCGGGGGGTACAATCAGCCCCAGCATTTT. Its protein product is CASSQVTGGYNQPQHF.

This clonotype was observed a few times. This rearrangement joins TRBV10-3 to TRBJ1-5; 9 bases line up with TRBD1. The CDR3 totals 16 residues. Germline V CDR1 and CDR2: ENHRY, SYGVKD. Trimming removed 2 bases from V and 3 bases from J; junction bases left unmatched: 5. The CDR3 sequence is CAISEPGQGINQPQHF. CDR3 sequence (DNA): TGTGCCATCAGTGAGCCGGGACAGGGAATCAATCAGCCCCAGCATTTT.

This clonotype occurred once. The rearrangement joins TRBV25-1 to TRBJ1-4; D perhaps matches TRBD1 (6 bases). Trimming removed 4 bases at V and 4 bases at J, with 13 bases between. CDR3 length: 15 residues. Per germline, CDR1 MGHDK and CDR2 SYGVNS. This CDR3 reads CASSANRAGNEKLFF. CDR3 DNA sequence: TGTGCCAGCAGTGCCAACAGGGCCGGTAATGAAAAACTGTTTTTT.

The chain combines TRBV5-1 with TRBJ2-5, with a possible D match to TRBD2 (7 bases). The V end lost 0 bases, the J end lost 1 base, and 16 bases lay between the germline ends. Germline CDR1 and CDR2: SGHRS and YFSETQ. This CDR3 is 17 amino acids long. The CDR3 spells CASSLDKRGGAQETQYF. The CDR3 coding sequence is TGCGCCAGCAGCTTGGATAAAAGAGGGGGGGCCCAAGAGACCCAGTACTTC. Using reference TRBV5-1 and TRBJ2-5 for the parts outside the CDR3, the full variable domain is KAGVTQTPRYLIKTRGQQVTLSCSPISGHRSVSWYQQTPGQGLQFLFEYFSETQRNKGNFPGRFSGRQFSNSRSEMNVSTLELGDSALYLCASSLDKRGGAQETQYFGPGTRLLVL.

The chain recombines TRBV7-9 with TRBJ2-7; TRBD2 aligns across 7 bases. Germline V gene data show CDR1 as SEHNR and CDR2 as FQNEAQ (reference sequence). The CDR3 is made up of 15 amino acids. Unmatched junction bases numbered 13, after V lost 4 bases and J lost 7 bases. CDR3 coding DNA: TGTGCCAGCAGCTACTTTGAGACTAGCTACAATGAGCAGTACTTC. As protein: CASSYFETSYNEQYF. The full variable domain, with the rest looked up from reference TRBV7-9 and TRBJ2-7, is DTGVSQNPRHKITKRGQNVTFRCDPISEHNRLYWYRQTLGQGPEFLTYFQNEAQLEKSRLLSDRFSAERPKGSFSTLEIQRTEQGDSAMYLCASSYFETSYNEQYFGPGTRLTVT.

In DNA form, the CDR3 reads TGCAGTGAGGGACTAGCGGGGGGCTACAATGAGCAGTTCTTC. It encodes CSEGLAGGYNEQFF. The V gene is TRBV20-1, the J gene TRBJ2-1; 15 bases agree with TRBD2. Germline V gene sequence: CDR1 DFQATT, CDR2 SNEGSKA (reference sequence). The CDR3 runs 14 residues. With V trimmed by 7 bases and J by 3 bases, 1 base remained unmatched.

This chain joins TRBV7-2 and TRBJ2-3; perhaps TRBD2 as D (6 bases). The ends were cut back, 8 bases at V and 6 bases at J, with 24 bases in the middle. This CDR3 comprises 16 residues. Germline CDR1 is SGHTA and CDR2 is FQGNSA. The CDR3 loop is CASPKGPGVNVDTQYF. The DNA of the CDR3 is TGTGCCAGCCCCAAGGGACCGGGGGTTAATGTGGATACGCAGTATTTT.

The chain joins TRBV10-3 to TRBJ2-1; 10 bases are shared with TRBD2. V was clipped by 3 bases and J by 3 bases; unmatched bases: 5. The CDR3 is 16 residues long. CDR1 and CDR2 (germline): ENHRY, SYGVKD. The CDR3 DNA sequence: TGTGCCATCAGTGATTTTGCTAGCGGGAGCTACAATGAGCAGTTCTTC. Translated, it gives CAISDFASGSYNEQFF.

The CDR3 sequence: CASSSGQLLAKNIQYF. For the CDR3, the DNA is TGTGCCAGCAGTTCGGGACAGCTTCTAGCCAAAAACATTCAGTACTTC. The genes are TRBV28 and TRBJ2-4; 7 bases match TRBD1. In germline, CDR1 is MDHEN, CDR2 SYDVKM. There are 16 residues in the CDR3. V was clipped by 4 bases and J by 0 bases; unmatched bases: 6.

V is TRBV6-6 and J is TRBJ2-3; D unclear. Germline-derived CDR1 and CDR2 are MNHNY and SVGAGI (reference sequence). The CDR3 spans 13 residues. V was clipped by 7 bases and J by 2 bases, with 10 bases between them. CDR3 DNA: TGTGCCAGCACCCCTCTCCCCACAGATACGCAGTATTTT. Translating it yields CASTPLPTDTQYF.

This CDR3 reads CASSQDRARDYGYTF. The CDR3 region has the DNA TGCGCCAGCAGCCAAGATCGGGCGCGTGACTATGGCTACACCTTC. The V gene is TRBV4-1, the J gene TRBJ1-2, with unresolved D. There are 15 residues in the CDR3. V lost 0 bases and J lost 3, with 11 bases in between. The germline V gene has CDR1 MGHRA and CDR2 YSYEKL.